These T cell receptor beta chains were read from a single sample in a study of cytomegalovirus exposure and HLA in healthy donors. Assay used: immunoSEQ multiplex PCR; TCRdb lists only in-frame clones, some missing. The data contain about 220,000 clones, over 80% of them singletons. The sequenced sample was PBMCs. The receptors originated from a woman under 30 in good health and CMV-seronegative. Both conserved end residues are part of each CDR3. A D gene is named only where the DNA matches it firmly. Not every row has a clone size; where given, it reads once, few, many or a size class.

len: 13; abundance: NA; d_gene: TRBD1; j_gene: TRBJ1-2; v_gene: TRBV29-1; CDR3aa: CSVEPETGVGYTF; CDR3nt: TGCAGCGTTGAACCCGAGACAGGGGTTGGCTACACCTTC
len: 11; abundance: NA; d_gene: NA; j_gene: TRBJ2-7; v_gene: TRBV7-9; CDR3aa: CASSLSVEQYF; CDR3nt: TGTGCCAGCAGCTTAAGCGTCGAGCAGTACTTC
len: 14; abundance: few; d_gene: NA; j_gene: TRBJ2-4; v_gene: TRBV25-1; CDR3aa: CASSEGGTAPPQYF; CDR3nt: TGTGCCAGCAGTGAAGGGGGGACAGCCCCGCCGCAGTACTTC
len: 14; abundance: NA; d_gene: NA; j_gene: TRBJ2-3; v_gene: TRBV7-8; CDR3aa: CASSLSGGTDTQYF; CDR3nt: TGTGCCAGCAGCTTAAGTGGCGGGACCGATACGCAGTATTTT
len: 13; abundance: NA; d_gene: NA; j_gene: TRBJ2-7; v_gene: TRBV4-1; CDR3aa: CASMPVGGDEQYF; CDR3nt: TGCGCCAGCATGCCCGTGGGCGGGGACGAGCAGTACTTC
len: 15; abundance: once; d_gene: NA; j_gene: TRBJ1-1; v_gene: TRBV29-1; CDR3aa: CSVVGPIREDTEAFF; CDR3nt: TGCAGCGTTGTTGGGCCGATAAGGGAGGACACTGAAGCTTTCTTT
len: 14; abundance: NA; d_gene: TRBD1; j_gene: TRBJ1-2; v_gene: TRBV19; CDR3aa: CASRPTGINYGYTF; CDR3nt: TGTGCCAGCCGACCGACAGGGATTAACTATGGCTACACCTTC
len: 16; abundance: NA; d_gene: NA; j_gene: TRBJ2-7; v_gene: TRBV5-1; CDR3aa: CASSLTVAGSSYEQYF; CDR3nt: TGCGCCAGCAGCTTGACCGTTGCGGGATCCTCCTACGAGCAGTACTTC
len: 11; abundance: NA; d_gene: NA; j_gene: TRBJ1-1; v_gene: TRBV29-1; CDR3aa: CSCRDNTEAFF; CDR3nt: TGCTCATGCCGAGATAACACTGAAGCTTTCTTT
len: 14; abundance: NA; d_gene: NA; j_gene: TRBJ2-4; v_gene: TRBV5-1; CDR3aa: CASSSFYRVVIQYF; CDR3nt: TGCGCCAGCAGCTCCTTCTACAGGGTAGTCATTCAGTACTTC
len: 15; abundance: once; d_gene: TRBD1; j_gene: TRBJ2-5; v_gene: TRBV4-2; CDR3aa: CASSQDPHRGETQYF; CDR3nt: TGTGCCAGCAGCCAAGATCCCCACAGGGGGGAGACCCAGTACTTC
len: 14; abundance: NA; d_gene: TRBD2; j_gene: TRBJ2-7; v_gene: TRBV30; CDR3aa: CAWSELAGAAEQYF; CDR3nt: TGTGCCTGGAGTGAACTAGCGGGAGCTGCTGAGCAGTACTTC
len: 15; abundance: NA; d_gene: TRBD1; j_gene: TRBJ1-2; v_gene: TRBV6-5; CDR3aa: CASSRPGTVNYGYTF; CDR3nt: TGTGCCAGCAGTAGACCCGGGACAGTTAACTATGGCTACACCTTC
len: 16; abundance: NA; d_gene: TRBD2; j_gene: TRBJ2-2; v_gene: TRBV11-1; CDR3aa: CASSLFLGGDTGELFF; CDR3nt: TGTGCCAGCAGCCTCTTTCTGGGGGGGGACACCGGGGAGCTGTTTTTT
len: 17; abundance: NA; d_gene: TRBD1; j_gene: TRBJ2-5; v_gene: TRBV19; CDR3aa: CASSIDATGQGFETQYF; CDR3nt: TGTGCCAGTAGTATAGATGCAACGGGACAGGGGTTCGAGACCCAGTACTTC
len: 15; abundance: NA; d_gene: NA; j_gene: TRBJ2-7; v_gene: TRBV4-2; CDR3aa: CASSPTRDIPYEQYF; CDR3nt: TGTGCCAGCAGCCCGACCCGGGACATACCCTACGAGCAGTACTTC